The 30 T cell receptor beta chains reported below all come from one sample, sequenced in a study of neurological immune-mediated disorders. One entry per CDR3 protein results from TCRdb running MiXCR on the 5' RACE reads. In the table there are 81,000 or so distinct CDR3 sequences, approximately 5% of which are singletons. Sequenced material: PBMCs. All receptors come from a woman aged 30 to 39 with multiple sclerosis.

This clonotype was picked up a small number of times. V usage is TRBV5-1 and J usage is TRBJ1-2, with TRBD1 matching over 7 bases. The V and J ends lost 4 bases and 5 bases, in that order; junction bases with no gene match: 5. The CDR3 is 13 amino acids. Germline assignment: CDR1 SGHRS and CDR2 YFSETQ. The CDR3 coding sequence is TGCGCCAGCAGCCGGGACAGCTCATATGGCTACACCTTC. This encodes CASSRDSSYGYTF.

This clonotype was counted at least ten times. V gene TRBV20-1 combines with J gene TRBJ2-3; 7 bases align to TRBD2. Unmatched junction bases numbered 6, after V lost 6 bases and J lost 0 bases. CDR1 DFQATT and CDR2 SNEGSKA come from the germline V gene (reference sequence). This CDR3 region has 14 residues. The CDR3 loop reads CSAPGEGSTDTQYF. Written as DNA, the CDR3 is TGCAGTGCCCCCGGGGAGGGGAGCACAGATACGCAGTATTTT.

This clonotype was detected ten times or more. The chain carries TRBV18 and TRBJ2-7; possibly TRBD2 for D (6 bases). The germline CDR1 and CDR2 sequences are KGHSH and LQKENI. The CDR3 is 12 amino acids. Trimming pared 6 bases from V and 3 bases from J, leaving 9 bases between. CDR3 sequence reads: CASSQEGYEQYV. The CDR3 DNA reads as TGTGCCAGCTCGCAGGAGGGCTACGAGCAGTACGTC.

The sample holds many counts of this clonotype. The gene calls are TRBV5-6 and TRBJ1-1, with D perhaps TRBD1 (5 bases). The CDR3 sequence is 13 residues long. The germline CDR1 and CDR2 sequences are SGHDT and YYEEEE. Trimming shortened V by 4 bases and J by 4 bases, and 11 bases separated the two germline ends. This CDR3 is CASSPPGGTEAFF. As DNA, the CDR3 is TGTGCCAGCAGCCCGCCGGGGGGCACTGAAGCTTTCTTT.

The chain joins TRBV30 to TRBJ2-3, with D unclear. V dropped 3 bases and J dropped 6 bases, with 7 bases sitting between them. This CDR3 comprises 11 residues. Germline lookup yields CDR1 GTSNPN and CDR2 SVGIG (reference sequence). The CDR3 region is CAWSAMDTQYF. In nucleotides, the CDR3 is TGTGCCTGGAGCGCCATGGATACGCAGTATTTT.

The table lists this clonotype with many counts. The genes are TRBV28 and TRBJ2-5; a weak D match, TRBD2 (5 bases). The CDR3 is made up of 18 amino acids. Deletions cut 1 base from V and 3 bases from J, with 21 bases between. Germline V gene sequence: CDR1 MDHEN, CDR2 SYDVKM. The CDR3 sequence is CASSLSGSIRRGEETQYF. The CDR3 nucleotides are TGTGCCAGCAGTTTATCCGGAAGTATCCGCCGGGGAGAAGAGACCCAGTACTTC. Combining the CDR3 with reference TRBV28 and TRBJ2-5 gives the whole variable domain DVKVTQSSRYLVKRTGEKVFLECVQDMDHENMFWYRQDPGLGLRLIYFSYDVKMKEKGDIPEGYSVSREKKERFSLILESASTNQTSMYLCASSLSGSIRRGEETQYFGPGTRLLVL.

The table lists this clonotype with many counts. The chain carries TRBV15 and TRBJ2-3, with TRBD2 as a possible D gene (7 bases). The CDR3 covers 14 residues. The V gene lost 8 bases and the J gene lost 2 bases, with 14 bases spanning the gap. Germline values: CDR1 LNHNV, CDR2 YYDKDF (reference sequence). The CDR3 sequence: CATGAGAYTDTQYF. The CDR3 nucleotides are TGTGCCACCGGGGCGGGGGCCTACACAGATACGCAGTATTTT.

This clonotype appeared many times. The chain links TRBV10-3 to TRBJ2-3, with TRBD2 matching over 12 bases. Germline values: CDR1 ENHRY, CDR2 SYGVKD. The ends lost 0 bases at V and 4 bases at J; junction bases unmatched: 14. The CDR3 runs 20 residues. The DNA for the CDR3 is TGTGCCATCAGTGAGTCGACGGCTAGCGGGAGGGCCCTCCCACCAGATACGCAGTATTTT. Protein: CAISESTASGRALPPDTQYF.

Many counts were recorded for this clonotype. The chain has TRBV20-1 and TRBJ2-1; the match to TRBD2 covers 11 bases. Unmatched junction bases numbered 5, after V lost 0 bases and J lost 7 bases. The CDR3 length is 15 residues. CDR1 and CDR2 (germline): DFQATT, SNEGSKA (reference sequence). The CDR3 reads CSARELAGVQNEQFF. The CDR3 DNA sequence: TGCAGTGCTAGAGAACTAGCGGGGGTACAGAATGAGCAGTTCTTC.

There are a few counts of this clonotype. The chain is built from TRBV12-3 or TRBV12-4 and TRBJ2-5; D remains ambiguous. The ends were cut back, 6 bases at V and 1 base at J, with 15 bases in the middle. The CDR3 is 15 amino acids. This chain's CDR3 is CASSWSEFLQETQYF. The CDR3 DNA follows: TGTGCCAGCAGCTGGTCAGAGTTCCTCCAAGAGACCCAGTACTTC.

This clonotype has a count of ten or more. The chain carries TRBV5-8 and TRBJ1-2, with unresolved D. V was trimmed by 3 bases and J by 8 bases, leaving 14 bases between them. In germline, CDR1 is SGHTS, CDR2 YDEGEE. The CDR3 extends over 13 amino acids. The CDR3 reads CASSWGRIGGYTF. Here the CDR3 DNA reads TGTGCCAGCAGCTGGGGTCGGATAGGGGGCTACACCTTC.

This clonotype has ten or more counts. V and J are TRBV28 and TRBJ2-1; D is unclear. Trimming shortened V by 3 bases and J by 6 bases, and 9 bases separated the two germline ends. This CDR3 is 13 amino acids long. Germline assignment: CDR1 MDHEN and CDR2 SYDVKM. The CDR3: CASSFRPTNEQFF. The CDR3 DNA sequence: TGTGCCAGCAGTTTCCGCCCGACCAATGAGCAGTTCTTC. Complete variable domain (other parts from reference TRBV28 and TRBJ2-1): DVKVTQSSRYLVKRTGEKVFLECVQDMDHENMFWYRQDPGLGLRLIYFSYDVKMKEKGDIPEGYSVSREKKERFSLILESASTNQTSMYLCASSFRPTNEQFFGPGTRLTVL.

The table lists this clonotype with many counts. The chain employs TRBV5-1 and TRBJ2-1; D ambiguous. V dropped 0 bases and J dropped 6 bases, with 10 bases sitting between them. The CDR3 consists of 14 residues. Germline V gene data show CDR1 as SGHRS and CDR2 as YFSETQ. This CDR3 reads CASSLVQYSNEQFF. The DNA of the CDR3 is TGCGCCAGCAGCTTGGTTCAGTACTCCAATGAGCAGTTCTTC.

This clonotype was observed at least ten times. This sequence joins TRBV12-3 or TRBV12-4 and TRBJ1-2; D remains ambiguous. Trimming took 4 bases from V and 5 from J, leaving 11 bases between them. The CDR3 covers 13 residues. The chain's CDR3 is CASSSLSGYGYTF. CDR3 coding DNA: TGTGCCAGCAGTTCGCTTTCTGGGTATGGCTACACCTTC.

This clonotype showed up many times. In DNA form, the CDR3 reads TGCAGCGCCGACGGGACAGGTCGCTATGGCTACACCTTC. It encodes CSADGTGRYGYTF. This chain connects TRBV29-1 to TRBJ1-2, with 8 nucleotides matching TRBD1. The CDR3 has 13 residues. V dropped 7 bases and J dropped 4; count of bases not matched to a gene: 8. The germline gives CDR1 SQVTM, CDR2 ANQGSEA.

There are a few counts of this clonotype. The CDR3 reads CSARDPTTNTGELFF. The CDR3 DNA sequence: TGCAGTGCTAGAGATCCAACAACGAACACCGGGGAGCTGTTTTTT. The gene calls are TRBV20-1 and TRBJ2-2; D is unresolved. V was cut by 0 bases and J by 0 bases, with 8 bases left in between. The CDR3 covers 15 residues. In germline, CDR1 is DFQATT, CDR2 SNEGSKA (reference sequence).

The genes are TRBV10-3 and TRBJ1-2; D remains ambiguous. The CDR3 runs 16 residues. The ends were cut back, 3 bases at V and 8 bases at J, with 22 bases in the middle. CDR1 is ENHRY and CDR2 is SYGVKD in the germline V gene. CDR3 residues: CAISDPTGRERWGYTF. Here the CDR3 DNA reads TGTGCCATCAGTGACCCTACGGGGAGGGAGCGCTGGGGCTACACCTTC.

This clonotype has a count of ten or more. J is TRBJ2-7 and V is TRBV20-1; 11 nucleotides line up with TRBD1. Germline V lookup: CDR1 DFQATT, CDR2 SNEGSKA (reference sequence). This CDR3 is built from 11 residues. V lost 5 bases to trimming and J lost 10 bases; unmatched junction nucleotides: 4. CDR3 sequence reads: CSASWTGGQYF. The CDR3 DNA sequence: TGCAGTGCTTCCTGGACAGGGGGCCAGTACTTC.

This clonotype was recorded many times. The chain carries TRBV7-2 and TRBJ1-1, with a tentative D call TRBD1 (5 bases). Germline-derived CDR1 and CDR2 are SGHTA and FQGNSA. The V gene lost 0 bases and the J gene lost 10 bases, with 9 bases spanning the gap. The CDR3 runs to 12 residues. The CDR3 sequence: CASSLAGVGAFF. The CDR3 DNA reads TGTGCCAGCAGCTTAGCAGGGGTCGGAGCTTTCTTT.

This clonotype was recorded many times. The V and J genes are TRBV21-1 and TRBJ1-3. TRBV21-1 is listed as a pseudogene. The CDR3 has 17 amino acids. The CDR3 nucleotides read TGTGCCAGCAGCAAAAGTACGCCTCAGGGAGGCCCGAACACCATATATTTT. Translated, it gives CASSKSTPQGGPNTIYF.

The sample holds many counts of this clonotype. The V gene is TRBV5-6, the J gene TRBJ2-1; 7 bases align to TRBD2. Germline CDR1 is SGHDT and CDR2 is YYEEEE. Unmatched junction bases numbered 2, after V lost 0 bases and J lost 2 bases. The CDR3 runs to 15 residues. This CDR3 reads CASSLGGGPYNEQFF. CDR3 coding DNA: TGTGCCAGCAGCTTGGGGGGGGGTCCCTACAATGAGCAGTTCTTC.

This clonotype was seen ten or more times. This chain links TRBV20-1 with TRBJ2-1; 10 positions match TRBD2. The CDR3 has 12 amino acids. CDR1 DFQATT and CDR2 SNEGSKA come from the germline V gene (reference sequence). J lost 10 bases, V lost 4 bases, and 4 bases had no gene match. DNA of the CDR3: TGCAGTGCTATAGCGGGAGGTCAGGAGCAGTTCTTC. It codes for CSAIAGGQEQFF.

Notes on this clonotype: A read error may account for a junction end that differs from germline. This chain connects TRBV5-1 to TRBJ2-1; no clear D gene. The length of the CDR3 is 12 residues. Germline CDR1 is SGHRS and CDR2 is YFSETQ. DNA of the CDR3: TGCGACAGCAGCAAGGTAGGGAATGAGCAGTTATTC. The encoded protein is CDSSKVGNEQLF.

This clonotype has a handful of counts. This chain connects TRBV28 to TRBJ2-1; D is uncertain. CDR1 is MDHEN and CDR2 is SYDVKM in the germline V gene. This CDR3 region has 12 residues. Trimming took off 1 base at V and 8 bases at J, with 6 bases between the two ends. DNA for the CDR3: TGTGCCAGCAGTTTATCGGGTTATGAGCAGTTCTTC. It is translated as CASSLSGYEQFF.

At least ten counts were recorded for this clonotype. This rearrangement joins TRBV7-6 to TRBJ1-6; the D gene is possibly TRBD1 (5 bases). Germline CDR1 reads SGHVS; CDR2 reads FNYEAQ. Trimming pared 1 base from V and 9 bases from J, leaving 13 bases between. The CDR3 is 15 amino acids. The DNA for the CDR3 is TGTGCCAGCAGCTTAGGGTCAGGGCTGGGTTCACCCCTCCACTTT. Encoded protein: CASSLGSGLGSPLHF.

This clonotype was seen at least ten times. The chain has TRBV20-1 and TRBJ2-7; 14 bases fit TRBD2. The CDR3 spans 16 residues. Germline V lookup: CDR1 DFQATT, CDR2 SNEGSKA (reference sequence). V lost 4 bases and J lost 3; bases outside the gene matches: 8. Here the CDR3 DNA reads TGCAGTGCTACCGGGACTAGCGGGAGAGAGGGCTACGAGCAGTACTTC. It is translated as CSATGTSGREGYEQYF.

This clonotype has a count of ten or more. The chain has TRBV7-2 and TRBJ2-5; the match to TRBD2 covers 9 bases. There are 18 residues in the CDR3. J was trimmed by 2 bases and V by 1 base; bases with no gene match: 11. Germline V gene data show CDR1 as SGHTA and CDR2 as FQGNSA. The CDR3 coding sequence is TGTGCCAGCAGCTTAGATACGGCGGGGGGGCCTATTCAAGAGACCCAGTACTTC. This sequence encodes CASSLDTAGGPIQETQYF.

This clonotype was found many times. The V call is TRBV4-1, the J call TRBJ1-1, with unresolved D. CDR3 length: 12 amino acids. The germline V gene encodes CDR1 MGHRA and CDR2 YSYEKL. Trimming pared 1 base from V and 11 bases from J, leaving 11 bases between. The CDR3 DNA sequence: TGCGCCAGCAGCCAAGCAGGAGGGCGTGCTTTCTTT. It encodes CASSQAGGRAFF.

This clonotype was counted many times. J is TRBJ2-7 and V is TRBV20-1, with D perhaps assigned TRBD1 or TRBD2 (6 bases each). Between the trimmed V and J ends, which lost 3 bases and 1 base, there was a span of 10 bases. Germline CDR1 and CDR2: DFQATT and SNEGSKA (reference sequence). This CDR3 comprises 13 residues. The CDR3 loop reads CSARRGESYEQYF. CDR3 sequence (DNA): TGCAGTGCTAGGAGGGGGGAGTCCTACGAGCAGTACTTC.

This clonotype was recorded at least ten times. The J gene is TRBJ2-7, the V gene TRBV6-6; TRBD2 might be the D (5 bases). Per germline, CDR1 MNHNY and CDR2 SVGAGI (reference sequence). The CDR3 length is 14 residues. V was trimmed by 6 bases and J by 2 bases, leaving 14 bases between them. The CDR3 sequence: CASRDQLETYEQYF. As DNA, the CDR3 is TGTGCCAGCAGGGACCAACTAGAGACCTACGAGCAGTACTTC.